One sample yielded the 30 T cell receptor beta chains listed below, sequenced in a study of blood T cell repertoires in COVID-19. Sequencing was performed with immunoSEQ multiplex PCR; in TCRdb, only in-frame clones are kept and a portion is missing. The data contain around 260,000 clones, around 90% of them singletons. Source material: peripheral blood. These receptors were collected from a woman aged 40 to 49 who had recovered from COVID-19.

The count of this clone is one. The V and J genes are TRBV15 and TRBJ2-1; tentative D call: TRBD2 (7 bases). Trimming took 8 bases from V and 6 from J, leaving 23 bases between them. Germline V gives CDR1 LNHNV, CDR2 YYDKDF (reference sequence). The CDR3 contains 16 residues. CDR3 protein: CATEGGEGLGRNEQFF. DNA of the CDR3: TGTGCCACCGAAGGGGGGGAGGGCCTCGGTCGCAATGAGCAGTTCTTC.

The J gene is TRBJ2-7, the V gene TRBV7-2; the match to TRBD1 covers 7 bases. V trimming: 1 base; J trimming: 4 bases; junction bases outside the gene matches: 7. This CDR3 spans 15 amino acids. Germline values: CDR1 SGHTA, CDR2 FQGNSA. This CDR3 is CASSLVGTANYEQYF. CDR3 coding DNA: TGTGCCAGCAGCTTAGTCGGGACAGCTAATTACGAGCAGTACTTC.

This clone has only a few counts. The chain combines TRBV9 with TRBJ2-1, with 9 nucleotides matching TRBD2. Trimming removed 3 bases from V and 3 bases from J; junction bases left unmatched: 4. Per germline, CDR1 SGDLS and CDR2 YYNGEE. The CDR3 is made up of 15 amino acids. In nucleotides, the CDR3 is TGTGCCAGCAGCGCTTATAGCGGGGGCTACAATGAGCAGTTCTTC. This gives the protein CASSAYSGGYNEQFF.

This CDR3 is CASSDTTGRRPGGPRGDTQYF. CDR3 nucleotide sequence: TGTGCCAGCAGCGATACAACAGGCCGGCGGCCGGGAGGGCCACGAGGAGATACGCAGTATTTT. The rearrangement uses TRBV9 and TRBJ2-3; TRBD2 matches at 8 bases. CDR1 and CDR2 (germline): SGDLS, YYNGEE. J was trimmed by 5 bases and V by 3 bases; bases with no gene match: 26. The CDR3 is 21 amino acids.

The chain recombines TRBV19 with TRBJ2-1; D unclear. Germline assignment: CDR1 LNHDA and CDR2 SQIVND (reference sequence). Trimming took off 10 bases at V and 3 bases at J, with 13 bases between the two ends. The CDR3 covers 13 residues. CDR3 sequence: CATSSAVYNEQFF. The CDR3 DNA reads TGTGCCACCTCGAGCGCGGTCTACAATGAGCAGTTCTTC.

This chain joins TRBV6-5 and TRBJ1-2; D remains unclear. Trimming pared 4 bases from V and 8 bases from J, leaving 17 bases between. Germline V gives CDR1 MNHEY, CDR2 SVGAGI. This CDR3 is 14 amino acids long. CDR3 sequence (DNA): TGTGCCAGCAGTTCGTTATCCGGGAGTGAGGGCTACACCTTC. Translation gives CASSSLSGSEGYTF.

This sequence joins TRBV2 and TRBJ1-5, with a possible D match to TRBD1 (5 bases). The CDR3 runs to 15 residues. The V and J ends lost 4 bases and 0 bases respectively, with 10 bases between them. Looked up from germline, CDR1 is SNHLY and CDR2 is FYNNEI. The DNA for the CDR3 is TGTGCCAGCAGTGTTGAAGGGGCTAGCAATCAGCCCCAGCATTTT. Amino acids: CASSVEGASNQPQHF.

The rearrangement uses TRBV10-3 and TRBJ2-7; 8 bases align to TRBD1. The germline gives CDR1 ENHRY, CDR2 SYGVKD. J was trimmed by 5 bases and V by 4 bases; bases with no gene match: 4. The CDR3 runs 13 residues. Here the CDR3 reads CAISGTGIDEQYF. CDR3 nucleotides: TGTGCCATCAGTGGGACAGGGATCGACGAGCAGTACTTC.

This clone has only a few counts. The chain combines TRBV25-1 with TRBJ1-1; TRBD1 aligns across 9 bases. The J segment lost 4 bases and the V segment lost 9 bases, leaving 6 bases of the junction unmatched. The CDR3 loop spans 13 amino acids. Germline V gene data show CDR1 as MGHDK and CDR2 as SYGVNS. In DNA form, the CDR3 reads TGTGCCAGTAACAGGGGGCTGAGCACTGAAGCTTTCTTT. This encodes CASNRGLSTEAFF.

V gene TRBV7-3 combines with J gene TRBJ2-1; TRBD2 matches at 12 bases. Unmatched junction bases numbered 6, after V lost 5 bases and J lost 7 bases. This CDR3 has 15 amino acids. Per germline, CDR1 SGHTA and CDR2 FQGTGA. CDR3 amino acids: CASSPTSGSGNEQFF. The CDR3 DNA follows: TGTGCCAGCAGCCCGACTAGCGGGAGCGGTAATGAGCAGTTCTTC.

This clone was detected only a few times. This rearrangement joins TRBV28 to TRBJ2-5, with a tentative D call TRBD2 (6 bases). The CDR3 runs 14 residues. V lost 3 bases and J lost 5, with 13 bases in between. Germline V gene lookup returns CDR1 MDHEN and CDR2 SYDVKM. CDR3: CASSFSDYAETQYF. The CDR3 DNA reads as TGTGCCAGCAGTTTCTCGGACTATGCGGAGACCCAGTACTTC.

V usage is TRBV3-1 (or the pseudogene TRBV3-2) and J usage is TRBJ2-3, with D possibly being TRBD2 (5 bases). Trimming stripped 0 bases from V and 3 bases from J, with 7 bases between. The CDR3 runs to 14 residues. Germline loops: CDR1 LGHDT, CDR2 YNNKEL (reference sequence). CDR3 DNA sequence: TGTGCCAGCAGCCAAGAGGTAGCGACAGATACGCAGTATTTT. Protein product: CASSQEVATDTQYF.

The V call is TRBV5-8, the J call TRBJ1-5, with D maybe TRBD1 (6 bases). Germline lookup yields CDR1 SGHTS and CDR2 YDEGEE. Trimming removed 0 bases from V and 2 bases from J, with 15 bases in between. This CDR3 has 17 amino acids. The CDR3 region has the DNA TGTGCCAGCAGCTTGGGAGGCGGGGGCGGTGGCAATCAGCCCCAGCATTTT. Amino acid sequence: CASSLGGGGGGNQPQHF.

This clone was observed a handful of times. The rearrangement uses TRBV4-1 and TRBJ1-3; 7 positions match TRBD1. Germline trimming cut 4 bases from V and 2 bases from J; bases unmatched to any gene: 20. The CDR3 is made up of 20 amino acids. Germline V gene sequence: CDR1 MGHRA, CDR2 YSYEKL. CDR3 in DNA: TGCGCCAGCAGCCCAGAACCGACAGGGTATAATTCACTTGCTGGAAACACCATATATTTT. It specifies CASSPEPTGYNSLAGNTIYF.

This chain uses TRBV10-3 with TRBJ2-6; perhaps TRBD1 as D (6 bases). Germline-derived CDR1 and CDR2 are ENHRY and SYGVKD. V shed 2 bases and J shed 0 bases, with 11 bases lying between them. The CDR3 extends over 17 amino acids. CDR3 in DNA: TGTGCCATCAGTGAGGGGGGCCTACTCTCTGGGGCCAACGTCCTGACTTTC. Its protein is CAISEGGLLSGANVLTF.

The genes are TRBV5-4 and TRBJ2-6, with 10 bases matching TRBD2. CDR3 length: 19 residues. V dropped 2 bases and J dropped 2; count of bases not matched to a gene: 10. Germline V lookup: CDR1 SGHNT, CDR2 YYREEE (reference sequence). CDR3 sequence (DNA): TGTGCCAGCAGCTTAGGACCTAGCGGGAGAGGCACTGGGGCCAACGTCCTGACTTTC. Translated: CASSLGPSGRGTGANVLTF.

This clone was recorded only once. The chain couples TRBV5-1 to TRBJ1-6, with TRBD1 matching over 7 bases. Per germline, CDR1 SGHRS and CDR2 YFSETQ. The CDR3 is made up of 15 amino acids. V shed 0 bases and J 6 bases; nucleotides not matched to a gene: 3. Here the CDR3 DNA reads TGCGCCAGCAGCTTGGAAGGGACAGCTAATTCACCCCTCCACTTT. Translation: CASSLEGTANSPLHF.

V gene TRBV7-2 combines with J gene TRBJ2-1; TRBD2 agrees at 7 bases. J was trimmed by 7 bases and V by 1 base; bases with no gene match: 7. The CDR3 consists of 15 residues. Germline V gene lookup returns CDR1 SGHTA and CDR2 FQGNSA. The CDR3 bases are TGTGCCAGCAGCTTAGAACGGGCGGGAGAGAATGAGCAGTTCTTC. It codes for CASSLERAGENEQFF. The variable domain in full, completed from reference TRBV7-2 and TRBJ2-1, reads GAGVSQSPSNKVTEKGKDVELRCDPISGHTALYWYRQSLGQGLEFLIYFQGNSAPDKSGLPSDRFSAERTGGSVSTLTIQRTQQEDSAVYLCASSLERAGENEQFFGPGTRLTVL.

The J gene is TRBJ1-4, the V gene TRBV7-2, with D tentatively TRBD1 (5 bases). From germline, CDR1 is SGHTA and CDR2 FQGNSA. Trimming took 3 bases from V and 5 from J, leaving 19 bases between them. CDR3 length equals 17 residues. The CDR3 region has the DNA TGTGCCAGCAGCTTCACCGACGGACCTGGGGGGAATGAAAAACTGTTTTTT. This codes for CASSFTDGPGGNEKLFF.

As concerns this clone: Other DNA sequences in this sample translate to the same CDR3. The chain employs TRBV5-1 and TRBJ2-7; unclear D gene. Trimming removed 0 bases at V and 3 bases at J, with 4 bases between. The CDR3 runs to 12 residues. CDR1 is SGHRS and CDR2 is YFSETQ in the germline V gene. CDR3 in DNA: TGCGCCAGCAGCTTGGGAGGCTACGAGCAGTACTTC. Translated, it gives CASSLGGYEQYF.

This clone was seen a single time. V is TRBV29-1 and J is TRBJ2-7; maybe TRBD2 (6 bases). The CDR3 extends over 13 amino acids. Between the trimmed V and J ends, which lost 4 bases and 5 bases, there was a span of 15 bases. Germline loops: CDR1 SQVTM, CDR2 ANQGSEA. This chain's CDR3 is CSVVTPSEHEQYF. The CDR3 DNA reads TGCAGCGTTGTAACCCCTAGCGAACACGAGCAGTACTTC.

J is TRBJ1-4 and V is TRBV3-1 (or the pseudogene TRBV3-2), with D tentatively TRBD1 (5 bases). The ends were cut back, 3 bases at V and 5 bases at J, with 10 bases in the middle. The CDR3 has 14 residues. Looked up from germline, CDR1 is LGHDT and CDR2 is YNNKEL (reference sequence). CDR3 sequence: CASSQGGSNEKLFF. DNA for the CDR3: TGTGCCAGCAGCCAGGGGGGGTCGAATGAAAAACTGTTTTTT.

There are a few counts of this clone. The chain uses TRBV4-1 and TRBJ2-5; 12 bases are a match to TRBD2. V gave up 1 base and J gave up 7 bases; unmatched junction bases: 4. This CDR3 contains 15 residues. CDR1 and CDR2 (germline): MGHRA, YSYEKL. In DNA, the CDR3 is TGCGCCAGCAGCCAAGGACTAGCGGGAGTCGGGACCCAGTACTTC. This codes for CASSQGLAGVGTQYF.

The sample holds one count of this clone. The chain couples TRBV3-1 (or the pseudogene TRBV3-2) to TRBJ2-2; D gene unclear. Trimming cost V 1 base and J 0 bases, with 6 bases left between them. The CDR3 is made up of 15 amino acids. Germline CDR1 reads LGHDT; CDR2 reads YNNKEL (reference sequence). CDR3 protein: CASSQVRSNTGELFF. In DNA, the CDR3 is TGTGCCAGCAGCCAAGTTAGATCGAACACCGGGGAGCTGTTTTTT.

Only a few counts were recorded for this clone. The rearrangement joins TRBV30 to TRBJ2-7, with 13 bases fitting TRBD2. V shed 1 base and J 1 base; nucleotides not matched to a gene: 10. CDR3 length equals 18 residues. CDR1 and CDR2 from the germline V gene are GTSNPN and SVGIG (reference sequence). CDR3 in amino acids: CAWSGGTSGTWMSYEQYF. The DNA for the CDR3 is TGTGCCTGGAGTGGGGGGACTAGCGGGACGTGGATGTCCTACGAGCAGTACTTC.

The chain has TRBV19 and TRBJ2-2, with 10 nucleotides matching TRBD1. The CDR3 has 15 residues. From germline, CDR1 is LNHDA and CDR2 SQIVND (reference sequence). Trimming removed 6 bases from V and 6 bases from J; junction bases left unmatched: 7. This chain's CDR3 is CASSLDRGRAGELFF. Written as DNA, the CDR3 is TGTGCCAGTAGCCTCGACAGGGGGCGCGCCGGGGAGCTGTTTTTT.

CDR3 nucleotides: TGTGCCAGCAGTTACTCGTCATTTCAATCCTACGAGCAGTACTTC. Translating gives CASSYSSFQSYEQYF. The rearrangement joins TRBV6-2 or TRBV6-3 to TRBJ2-7; no definite D call. CDR1 is MNHEY, CDR2 SVGEGT, per germline. The CDR3 extends over 15 amino acids. The V gene lost 0 bases and the J gene lost 1 base, with 10 bases spanning the gap.

V and J are TRBV24-1 and TRBJ2-2; 7 nucleotides match TRBD1. V lost 7 bases and J lost 2; bases outside the gene matches: 3. The CDR3 totals 14 residues. In germline, CDR1 is KGHDR, CDR2 SFDVKD. The CDR3 loop reads CATSGTDNTGELFF. The CDR3 nucleotides read TGTGCCACCAGCGGGACAGATAACACCGGGGAGCTGTTTTTT.

The chain links TRBV29-1 to TRBJ2-5; 9 bases fit TRBD1. V shed 4 bases, J shed 5 bases, and the junction held 5 bases outside the gene matches. This CDR3 contains 13 residues. Germline-derived CDR1 and CDR2 are SQVTM and ANQGSEA. The CDR3 sequence is CSVAPGQGETQYF. CDR3 nucleotides: TGCAGCGTTGCTCCAGGACAGGGGGAGACCCAGTACTTC.

This clone was detected a few times. The rearrangement uses TRBV7-9 and TRBJ2-3; no firm D call. Trimming took 1 base from V and 4 from J, leaving 12 bases between them. Germline loops: CDR1 SEHNR, CDR2 FQNEAQ (reference sequence). The CDR3 length is 15 residues. CDR3 loop: CASSLVPPLPDTQYF. The CDR3 DNA follows: TGTGCCAGCAGCTTAGTGCCCCCACTCCCAGATACGCAGTATTTT.